A selection of T cell receptor beta chains follows, all from one sample in a study of siplizumab effects on memory and regulatory T cells. Profiled with immunoSEQ multiplex PCR; TCRdb holds only in-frame clones, not every one. The sample lists 50,000 to 55,000 clones; about 97% were seen once. Sequencing input: naive CD4+ T cells sorted from blood. Receptors originate from a human donor in good health. Both conserved end residues are part of each CDR3. Fields, in order: J gene, clone size, CDR3 length, D gene, V gene, CDR3 DNA, CDR3 protein. The D gene is left open where the match is weak. Size values are once, few and many counts, or a class for expanded clones, and some rows have none.

j_call: TRBJ2-7
clone_size: -
cdr3_length: 15
d_call: -
v_call: TRBV7-9
cdr3_nt: TGTGCCAGCAGCTTATGGGGCCAGAAGGTCTCCGAGCAGTACTTC
cdr3_aa: CASSLWGQKVSEQYF

j_call: TRBJ2-7
clone_size: -
cdr3_length: 13
d_call: TRBD1
v_call: TRBV18
cdr3_nt: TGTGCCAGCTCATTTCAGGACGGGGACAGGATCATCTTC
cdr3_aa: CASSFQDGDRIIF

j_call: TRBJ2-1
clone_size: -
cdr3_length: 15
d_call: -
v_call: TRBV7-3
cdr3_nt: TGTGCCAGCAGCTTAGACAGGAGACCCTACAATGAGCAGTTCTTC
cdr3_aa: CASSLDRRPYNEQFF

j_call: TRBJ2-2
clone_size: once
cdr3_length: 14
d_call: -
v_call: TRBV18
cdr3_nt: TGTGCCAGCTCACCAAGAGTGACCGACGGGGAGCTGTTTTTT
cdr3_aa: CASSPRVTDGELFF

j_call: TRBJ2-5
clone_size: -
cdr3_length: 16
d_call: -
v_call: TRBV5-1
cdr3_nt: TGCGCCAGCAGCTTCTCTCATGGGGCAGGGGAAGAGACCCAGTACTTC
cdr3_aa: CASSFSHGAGEETQYF

j_call: TRBJ2-7
clone_size: -
cdr3_length: 12
d_call: -
v_call: TRBV25-1
cdr3_nt: TGTGCCAGCAGTGCTCCGGTGGGCGAGCAGTACTTC
cdr3_aa: CASSAPVGEQYF

j_call: TRBJ2-1
clone_size: -
cdr3_length: 18
d_call: -
v_call: TRBV11-3
cdr3_nt: TGTGCCAGCAGCTTAGGAGGACGTCGGGACAAACTAAACAATGAGCAGTTCTTC
cdr3_aa: CASSLGGRRDKLNNEQFF

j_call: TRBJ2-1
clone_size: -
cdr3_length: 12
d_call: -
v_call: TRBV5-1
cdr3_nt: TGCGCCAGCAGCATCGTCGAGGATGAGCAGTTCTTC
cdr3_aa: CASSIVEDEQFF

j_call: TRBJ1-1
clone_size: -
cdr3_length: 13
d_call: -
v_call: TRBV30
cdr3_nt: TGTGCCTGGAGTGCCCGAGGGGGCACTGAAGCTTTCTTT
cdr3_aa: CAWSARGGTEAFF

j_call: TRBJ2-1
clone_size: -
cdr3_length: 14
d_call: -
v_call: TRBV7-2
cdr3_nt: TGTGCCAGCAGCTTCCGGGACCTCGAGGGCGGGCAGTTCTTC
cdr3_aa: CASSFRDLEGGQFF

j_call: TRBJ1-5
clone_size: -
cdr3_length: 14
d_call: -
v_call: TRBV28
cdr3_nt: TGTGCCAGCAGTTTACAGGGGCCCAATCAGCCCCAGCATTTT
cdr3_aa: CASSLQGPNQPQHF

j_call: TRBJ2-7
clone_size: -
cdr3_length: 15
d_call: -
v_call: TRBV7-3
cdr3_nt: TGTGCCAGCAGCTTAGCGTCAGGTTACTCCTACGAGCAGTACTTC
cdr3_aa: CASSLASGYSYEQYF

j_call: TRBJ2-7
clone_size: -
cdr3_length: 13
d_call: -
v_call: TRBV7-9
cdr3_nt: TGTGCCAGCAGCTCAACCGGGACGTCCGAGCAGTACTTC
cdr3_aa: CASSSTGTSEQYF

j_call: TRBJ2-1
clone_size: -
cdr3_length: 14
d_call: -
v_call: TRBV12-5
cdr3_nt: TGTGCTAGTGGCCCCCCCGGCAGGGCGAATGAGCAGTTCTTC
cdr3_aa: CASGPPGRANEQFF

j_call: TRBJ1-2
clone_size: -
cdr3_length: 18
d_call: -
v_call: TRBV19
cdr3_nt: TGTGCCAGTAGTATAGCCGGCCAGGTGGGTGTAGGGTCCTATGGCTACACCTTC
cdr3_aa: CASSIAGQVGVGSYGYTF

j_call: TRBJ2-6
clone_size: -
cdr3_length: 17
d_call: -
v_call: TRBV4-2
cdr3_nt: TGTGCCAGCAGCCAAGAAGCAGGATTCTCTGGGGCCAACGTCCTGACTTTC
cdr3_aa: CASSQEAGFSGANVLTF

j_call: TRBJ1-4
clone_size: -
cdr3_length: 13
d_call: TRBD1
v_call: TRBV30
cdr3_nt: TGTGCCTCCCGACAGGGGGCTGGAGAAAAACTGTTTTTT
cdr3_aa: CASRQGAGEKLFF

j_call: TRBJ2-1
clone_size: -
cdr3_length: 13
d_call: -
v_call: TRBV6-5
cdr3_nt: TGTGCCAGCAGTTACTCGAGTCTGGGGGAGCAGTTCTTC
cdr3_aa: CASSYSSLGEQFF

j_call: TRBJ2-4
clone_size: -
cdr3_length: 16
d_call: -
v_call: TRBV19
cdr3_nt: TGTGCCAGTAGTATGACCAGAGTCCCAGCCAAAAACATTCAGTACTTC
cdr3_aa: CASSMTRVPAKNIQYF

j_call: TRBJ2-3
clone_size: -
cdr3_length: 15
d_call: -
v_call: TRBV12-5
cdr3_nt: TGTGCTAGTGGAGGCGGAGAAGGGTCGATGGATACGCAGTATTTT
cdr3_aa: CASGGGEGSMDTQYF

j_call: TRBJ2-7
clone_size: -
cdr3_length: 14
d_call: -
v_call: TRBV7-6
cdr3_nt: TGTGCCAGCAGCTTACTGATGGGATCCTACGAGCAGTACTTC
cdr3_aa: CASSLLMGSYEQYF

j_call: TRBJ2-7
clone_size: -
cdr3_length: 13
d_call: -
v_call: TRBV25-1
cdr3_nt: TGTGCCAGCAGTGGGGGTAGCGTCTACGAGCAGTACTTC
cdr3_aa: CASSGGSVYEQYF

j_call: TRBJ2-1
clone_size: -
cdr3_length: 16
d_call: -
v_call: TRBV18
cdr3_nt: TGTGCCAGCTCACCAGATGGGGGGGCTCCCTACAATGAGCAGTTCTTC
cdr3_aa: CASSPDGGAPYNEQFF

j_call: TRBJ2-4
clone_size: -
cdr3_length: 19
d_call: TRBD2
v_call: TRBV5-1
cdr3_nt: TGCGCCAGCAGCTTGGAACTAGCGGGAGGATTTATAGCCAAAAACATTCAGTACTTC
cdr3_aa: CASSLELAGGFIAKNIQYF

j_call: TRBJ1-5
clone_size: -
cdr3_length: 16
d_call: TRBD1
v_call: TRBV6-6
cdr3_nt: TGTGCCAGCAGCCACCCCAGGGGGCTGAGCAATCAGCCCCAGCATTTT
cdr3_aa: CASSHPRGLSNQPQHF

j_call: TRBJ2-1
clone_size: -
cdr3_length: 18
d_call: -
v_call: TRBV27
cdr3_nt: TGTGCCAGCAGCCACAGTGGTGGGGGAACGGTCATCTACAATGAGCAGTTCTTC
cdr3_aa: CASSHSGGGTVIYNEQFF

j_call: TRBJ2-1
clone_size: -
cdr3_length: 14
d_call: TRBD1
v_call: TRBV5-4
cdr3_nt: TGTGCCAGCGCGGGACAGGGGCTATTCAATGAGCAGTTCTTC
cdr3_aa: CASAGQGLFNEQFF

j_call: TRBJ2-5
clone_size: once
cdr3_length: 13
d_call: -
v_call: TRBV6-6
cdr3_nt: TGTGCCAGCAGTCCGCGGGACCAAGAGACCCAGTACTTC
cdr3_aa: CASSPRDQETQYF

j_call: TRBJ2-1
clone_size: -
cdr3_length: 11
d_call: -
v_call: TRBV19
cdr3_nt: TGTGCCAGTGGAAACTACAATGAGCAGTTCTTC
cdr3_aa: CASGNYNEQFF

j_call: TRBJ2-7
clone_size: -
cdr3_length: 13
d_call: -
v_call: TRBV9
cdr3_nt: TGTGCCAGCAGCGTTGGGCCTTCCTACGAGCAGTACTTC
cdr3_aa: CASSVGPSYEQYF

j_call: TRBJ2-3
clone_size: -
cdr3_length: 17
d_call: TRBD2
v_call: TRBV9
cdr3_nt: TGTGCCAGCAGCGCTAGACTAGCGGGGCAACACACAGATACGCAGTATTTT
cdr3_aa: CASSARLAGQHTDTQYF

j_call: TRBJ2-7
clone_size: -
cdr3_length: 12
d_call: -
v_call: TRBV29-1
cdr3_nt: TGCAGCGTTGAGAGGGGCACCGACGAGCAGTACTTC
cdr3_aa: CSVERGTDEQYF

j_call: TRBJ1-1
clone_size: -
cdr3_length: 15
d_call: TRBD1
v_call: TRBV6-5
cdr3_nt: TGTGCCAGCAGTTACTCCGGGACAGGGGGCACTGAAGCTTTCTTT
cdr3_aa: CASSYSGTGGTEAFF

j_call: TRBJ2-1
clone_size: -
cdr3_length: 16
d_call: TRBD2
v_call: TRBV9
cdr3_nt: TGTGCCAGCAGCCTGGGGGCGGGAGGTGTAAGGAATGAGCAGTTCTTC
cdr3_aa: CASSLGAGGVRNEQFF